The text below deals with one T cell receptor (beta chain). The V gene end was trimmed by 6 bases and the J gene end by 7 bases; junction bases not matched to a gene: 9. The length of the CDR3 is 15 residues. Germline loops: CDR1 MNHEY, CDR2 SVGAGI. This entry is derived from a study of control samples from healthy donors and cancer patients. Assay used: immunoSEQ multiplex PCR; TCRdb lists only in-frame clones, some missing. Of about 190,000 clones listed, 90% to 95% are singletons. The receptor's source is a man younger than 40 in good health. This chain connects TRBV6-5 to TRBJ1-6; 7 bases are shared with TRBD1. The sample taken for sequencing was blood. DNA of the CDR3: TGTGCCAGCAGCCCGCAAGGGGGCGGGAATTCACCCCTCCACTTT. This encodes CASSPQGGGNSPLHF.